The 31 T cell receptor beta chains given below trace back to one sample, sequenced in a study of CD8+ T cells in alopecia areata. RNA, once extracted, was reverse transcribed into cDNA for use as the sequencing template. Some clones are missing from TCRdb's copy, which holds only in-frame ones; the method was immunoSEQ multiplex PCR. The sample lists tens of thousands of clones; roughly 47% were seen once. Specimen: NKG2D-high CD8+ T cells sorted from blood. Receptors were obtained from a human donor with alopecia areata.

V is TRBV19 and J is TRBJ2-2; D call uncertain. The CDR3 contains 13 residues. V lost 2 bases and J 4 bases, leaving 5 bases between the germline ends. The V gene's germline CDR1 is LNHDA and CDR2 SQIVND (reference sequence). The CDR3 bases are TGTGCCAGTAGTATAACTACCACCGGGGAGCTGTTTTTT. Its protein is CASSITTTGELFF.

This clone was found a few times. The chain employs TRBV11-1 and TRBJ1-1, with D possibly matching TRBD1 (5 bases). The CDR3 is 12 residues long. CDR1 and CDR2 from the germline V gene are SGHAT and FQDESV (reference sequence). V was clipped by 8 bases and J by 9 bases, with 16 bases between them. As DNA, the CDR3 is TGTGCCAGCGGCACCGTTGAGGGGAAAGCTTTCTTT. This gives the protein CASGTVEGKAFF.

Note on this clone: Other nucleotide sequences in the sample specify the same CDR3. This chain connects TRBV7-8 to TRBJ1-5; perhaps TRBD1 as D (5 bases). The CDR3 totals 15 residues. Trimming cost V 4 bases and J 1 base, with 11 bases left between them. Germline V gene sequence: CDR1 SGHVS, CDR2 FQNEAQ. CDR3 region: CASSSTDSSNQPQHF. The DNA for the CDR3 is TGTGCCAGCAGCTCCACCGACAGCAGCAATCAGCCCCAGCATTTT. The full variable domain, with the rest looked up from reference TRBV7-8 and TRBJ1-5, is GAGVSQSPRYKVAKRGQDVALRCDPISGHVSLFWYQQALGQGPEFLTYFQNEAQLDKSGLPSDRFFAERPEGSVSTLKIQRTQQEDSAVYLCASSSTDSSNQPQHFGDGTRLSIL.

The sample holds a few counts of this clone. J is TRBJ2-1 and V is TRBV29-1; 7 bases map to TRBD2. This CDR3 contains 13 residues. The V gene end was trimmed by 3 bases and the J gene end by 2 bases; junction bases not matched to a gene: 1. Per the germline V gene, CDR1 is SQVTM and CDR2 is ANQGSEA. The CDR3 nucleotides are TGCAGCGTTGACAGCGGGACCTACAATGAGCAGTTCTTC. This sequence encodes CSVDSGTYNEQFF.

The J gene is TRBJ2-1, the V gene TRBV28; 10 nucleotides line up with TRBD2. This CDR3 spans 15 amino acids. J gave up 7 bases and V 5 bases, and 8 bases lay outside the gene matches. Germline CDR1 reads MDHEN; CDR2 reads SYDVKM. Here the CDR3 DNA reads TGTGCCAGCAGTACAAGCGGGAGGGCCCAGAATGAGCAGTTCTTC. The encoded protein is CASSTSGRAQNEQFF.

This clone has a handful of counts. The gene calls are TRBV11-2 and TRBJ1-1; D is uncertain. Trimming took 4 bases from V and 3 from J, leaving 3 bases between them. The CDR3 length is 11 residues. Germline-derived CDR1 and CDR2 are SGHAT and FQNNGV. The CDR3 DNA sequence: TGTGCCAGCAGCTCCTACACTGAAGCTTTCTTT. The encoded protein is CASSSYTEAFF.

V is TRBV6-6 and J is TRBJ2-1, with unresolved D. The CDR3 runs 12 residues. The germline V and J ends were trimmed by 3 bases and 8 bases, with 8 bases remaining between them. Germline values: CDR1 MNHNY, CDR2 SVGAGI (reference sequence). CDR3 in amino acids: CASSYIVDEQFF. The CDR3 DNA sequence: TGTGCCAGCAGTTATATTGTCGATGAGCAGTTCTTC.

This clone came up a few times. Other DNA sequences in the same sample also yield this CDR3. The V gene is TRBV29-1, the J gene TRBJ2-3; D unresolved. V gave up 3 bases and J gave up 5 bases, with 3 bases separating them. The CDR3 covers 10 residues. CDR1 and CDR2 (germline): SQVTM, ANQGSEA. For the CDR3, the DNA is TGCAGCGTTGAGATAGATACGCAGTATTTT. Protein: CSVEIDTQYF.

This clone was counted once. The V call is TRBV7-2, the J call TRBJ2-2; D unresolved. V was trimmed by 5 bases and J by 3 bases, leaving 7 bases between them. Germline CDR1 is SGHTA and CDR2 is FQGNSA. The CDR3 is 13 amino acids. CDR3 sequence (DNA): TGTGCCAGCAGCCGCGGAGACACCGGGGAGCTGTTTTTT. Residues: CASSRGDTGELFF.

This clone came up a few times. The chain links TRBV29-1 to TRBJ2-1; tentatively, D is TRBD1 (5 bases). Trimming removed 6 bases from V and 5 bases from J, with 14 bases in between. CDR3 length equals 13 residues. Germline-derived CDR1 and CDR2 are SQVTM and ANQGSEA. The CDR3 nucleotides read TGCAGCGTGGTACAGACGGACAACAATGAGCAGTTCTTC. It codes for CSVVQTDNNEQFF.

The CDR3: CASSLYGTTGNEQFF. In DNA form, the CDR3 reads TGTGCCAGCAGTTTATATGGGACCACAGGGAATGAGCAGTTCTTC. The chain employs TRBV27 and TRBJ2-1; D is possibly TRBD1 (6 bases). Trimming removed 1 base from V and 7 bases from J, with 14 bases in between. The CDR3 has 15 residues. Germline CDR1 MNHEY, CDR2 SMNVEV (reference sequence).

The V and J genes are TRBV29-1 and TRBJ2-1; 11 bases are shared with TRBD2. The germline V gene has CDR1 SQVTM and CDR2 ANQGSEA. V lost 5 bases to trimming and J lost 2 bases; unmatched junction nucleotides: 11. CDR3 length equals 17 residues. The DNA of the CDR3 is TGCAGCGTTTGGGGGCTAGCGGGGGGACTCCCCTACAATGAGCAGTTCTTC. Its translation: CSVWGLAGGLPYNEQFF.

The gene calls are TRBV30 and TRBJ2-1; D gene unclear. V was trimmed by 0 bases and J by 1 base, leaving 7 bases between them. This CDR3 comprises 14 residues. Per germline, CDR1 GTSNPN and CDR2 SVGIG (reference sequence). The DNA for the CDR3 is TGTGCCTGGAGTGTACTGGGTTCCTACAATGAGCAGTTCTTC. Translation gives CAWSVLGSYNEQFF. Supplemented by reference TRBV30 and TRBJ2-1, the full variable domain reads SQTIHQWPATLVQPVGSPLSLECTVEGTSNPNLYWYRQAAGRGLQLLFYSVGIGQISSEVPQNLSASRPQDRQFILSSKKLLLSDSGFYLCAWSVLGSYNEQFFGPGTRLTVL.

CDR3 in amino acids: CASSQYATSTDTQYF. The CDR3 DNA follows: TGCGCCAGCAGCCAATACGCCACTTCCACAGATACGCAGTATTTT. V is TRBV4-1 and J is TRBJ2-3; unclear D gene. Germline V lookup: CDR1 MGHRA, CDR2 YSYEKL. Trimming took 2 bases from V and 2 from J, leaving 11 bases between them. The CDR3 has 15 amino acids.

The V and J genes are TRBV29-1 and TRBJ1-1, with TRBD1 as a possible D gene (6 bases). The CDR3 has 12 amino acids. CDR1 is SQVTM and CDR2 is ANQGSEA in the germline V gene. Deletions cut 6 bases from V and 1 base from J, with 9 bases between. The chain's CDR3 is CSVEGQNTEAFF. The CDR3 nucleotides read TGCAGCGTAGAGGGACAGAACACTGAAGCTTTCTTT.

The sample holds a few counts of this clone. In DNA form, the CDR3 reads TGTGCCAGCAGATTTTGGGGTGATCAGCCCCAGCATTTT. Its protein product is CASRFWGDQPQHF. The chain has TRBV5-6 and TRBJ1-5, with D unresolved. V lost 5 bases to trimming and J lost 5 bases, with 11 bases between them. Per the germline V gene, CDR1 is SGHDT and CDR2 is YYEEEE. The CDR3 loop spans 13 amino acids.

The rearrangement links TRBV4-1 to TRBJ2-5, with 9 bases matching TRBD2. This CDR3 is built from 15 residues. The V gene end was trimmed by 4 bases and the J gene end by 5 bases; junction bases not matched to a gene: 8. Per the germline V gene, CDR1 is MGHRA and CDR2 is YSYEKL. CDR3 DNA sequence: TGCGCCAGCAGCCCCCTTAGCGGGGGTTTGGAGACCCAGTACTTC. It is translated as CASSPLSGGLETQYF.

This chain joins TRBV11-2 and TRBJ2-5; D gene ambiguous. The V and J ends lost 5 bases and 11 bases respectively, with 18 bases between them. The CDR3 is 13 amino acids. In germline, CDR1 is SGHAT, CDR2 FQNNGV. CDR3 sequence: CASSTILGEEQYF. CDR3 bases: TGTGCCAGCAGCACAATTCTGGGTGAGGAGCAGTACTTC.

Here the CDR3 reads CASSLSGAGDTQYF. The CDR3 DNA reads TGTGCCAGCAGCTTATCGGGTGCAGGAGATACGCAGTATTTT. The chain has TRBV7-2 and TRBJ2-3; D is undetermined. V lost 2 bases and J lost 5, with 11 bases in between. Germline loops: CDR1 SGHTA, CDR2 FQGNSA. The CDR3 length is 14 residues.

The V and J genes are TRBV27 and TRBJ2-1, with D perhaps TRBD2 (6 bases). The germline V and J ends were trimmed by 11 bases and 10 bases, with 18 bases remaining between them. From germline, CDR1 is MNHEY and CDR2 SMNVEV (reference sequence). This CDR3 spans 12 amino acids. The CDR3 is CAVTYGAGEQFF. The DNA for the CDR3 is TGTGCCGTAACATACGGGGCGGGGGAGCAGTTCTTC.

This clone has just one count. V is TRBV9 and J is TRBJ2-1, with D tentatively TRBD1 (5 bases). The CDR3 is 16 amino acids. Between the trimmed V and J ends, which lost 1 base and 5 bases, there was a span of 16 bases. Per the germline V gene, CDR1 is SGDLS and CDR2 is YYNGEE. CDR3 DNA sequence: TGTGCCAGCAGCGTACGGTCAGGGTTACTGGACAATGAGCAGTTCTTC. Protein: CASSVRSGLLDNEQFF.

The chain links TRBV28 to TRBJ1-3; D call uncertain. Germline CDR1 and CDR2: MDHEN and SYDVKM. The CDR3 consists of 14 residues. The V end lost 3 bases, the J end lost 2 bases, and 8 bases lay between the germline ends. Here the CDR3 DNA reads TGTGCCAGCAGTTTTACCGGGACTGGAAACACCATATATTTT. The encoded protein is CASSFTGTGNTIYF.

The chain recombines TRBV5-6 with TRBJ2-1, with 7 bases aligning to TRBD2. V lost 4 bases to trimming and J lost 10 bases; unmatched junction nucleotides: 8. The CDR3 totals 13 residues. Germline V gene sequence: CDR1 SGHDT, CDR2 YYEEEE. CDR3 sequence: CASSSGTRREQFF. The DNA for the CDR3 is TGTGCCAGCAGCAGCGGGACTCGCAGGGAGCAGTTCTTC.

This clone was counted between two and nine times. The chain recombines TRBV29-1 with TRBJ2-5; unclear D gene. Matching the DNA end better, TRBJ2-7 makes the J call doubtful. This CDR3 region has 10 residues. CDR1 is SQVTM and CDR2 is ANQGSEA in the germline V gene. The chain's CDR3 is CSARDGEQYF. CDR3 sequence (DNA): TGCAGCGCCCGCGACGGCGAGCAGTACTTC.

This clone was seen a handful of times. This chain joins TRBV23-1 and TRBJ2-1, with unresolved D. TRBV23-1 is identified as an open reading frame with a role that is uncertain. The CDR3 totals 15 residues. Trimming pared 3 bases from V and 0 bases from J, leaving 9 bases between. The CDR3 is CASSQRPGSYNEQFF. The DNA of the CDR3 is TGCGCCAGCAGTCAGAGGCCGGGCTCCTACAATGAGCAGTTCTTC.

The chain uses TRBV30 and TRBJ2-5; a possible D gene is TRBD2 (5 bases). CDR1 is GTSNPN, CDR2 SVGIG, per germline (reference sequence). Trimming pared 3 bases from V and 5 bases from J, leaving 16 bases between. This CDR3 spans 14 amino acids. CDR3 loop: CAWREGSGKETQYF. The CDR3 DNA is TGTGCCTGGAGAGAAGGGAGCGGTAAGGAGACCCAGTACTTC.

CDR3: CASSLWDSGHEQYF. The CDR3 DNA reads as TGTGCCAGCAGCTTGTGGGACAGCGGCCACGAGCAGTACTTC. The rearrangement links TRBV5-5 to TRBJ2-7; TRBD1 agrees at 7 bases. V lost 1 base to trimming and J lost 5 bases; unmatched junction nucleotides: 6. This CDR3 comprises 14 residues. In germline, CDR1 is SGHKS, CDR2 YYEKEE (reference sequence).

V is TRBV2 and J is TRBJ1-5, with D perhaps matching TRBD1 (5 bases). Trimming left V 8 bases short and J 1 base short, with 9 bases between. The CDR3 consists of 13 residues. The germline gives CDR1 SNHLY, CDR2 FYNNEI. CDR3 region: CASGGESNQPQHF. For the CDR3, the DNA is TGTGCCAGCGGGGGAGAAAGCAATCAGCCCCAGCATTTT.

The V gene is TRBV7-2, the J gene TRBJ2-1; D gene uncertain. This CDR3 contains 13 residues. V dropped 3 bases and J dropped 5 bases, with 8 bases sitting between them. CDR1 and CDR2 (germline): SGHTA, FQGNSA. The CDR3 region has the DNA TGTGCCAGCAGCTTCCGCCTCGACAATGAGCAGTTCTTC. As protein: CASSFRLDNEQFF.

The chain is built from TRBV9 and TRBJ2-5; 9 bases agree with TRBD1. The trim removed 4 bases at V and 5 bases at J, leaving 15 bases unmatched. Germline V gene lookup returns CDR1 SGDLS and CDR2 YYNGEE. The CDR3 is 17 amino acids. CDR3 amino acids: CASSSIQQGAGTETQYF. In DNA, the CDR3 is TGTGCCAGCAGCTCGATCCAACAGGGGGCTGGAACGGAGACCCAGTACTTC.

The chain recombines TRBV28 with TRBJ2-3, with no clear D. Trimming left V 6 bases short and J 5 bases short, with 15 bases between. The CDR3 is 14 amino acids. Per germline, CDR1 MDHEN and CDR2 SYDVKM. The CDR3 region is CASRPYLGEDTQYF. In DNA form, the CDR3 reads TGTGCCAGCAGGCCATACCTCGGAGAAGATACGCAGTATTTT.